One and the same sample provided the 24 T cell receptor beta chains below, sequenced in a study of graft-versus-host responses after intestinal transplantation. The protocol was immunoSEQ multiplex PCR, while the TCRdb copy is restricted to in-frame clones and leaves out a portion. Counted here are roughly 45,000 clones, approximately 95% occurring once; the ten biggest clones make up 1.6%. Sequencing was performed on PBMCs, taken 335 days after intestinal transplant. These receptors were collected from a human patient who received an intestinal transplant, so some T cells may come from the graft donor.

The rearrangement uses TRBV27 and TRBJ2-2; 7 bases fit TRBD2. J was trimmed by 1 base and V by 8 bases; bases with no gene match: 10. This CDR3 region has 16 residues. Germline loops: CDR1 MNHEY, CDR2 SMNVEV (reference sequence). CDR3 nucleotide sequence: TGTGCCAGCCCTCTAACTGAGCGGGAGAACACCGGGGAGCTGTTTTTT. Amino acids: CASPLTERENTGELFF.

This rearrangement joins TRBV28 to TRBJ2-1, with D hard to call. V was trimmed by 3 bases and J by 4 bases, leaving 10 bases between them. Germline assignment: CDR1 MDHEN and CDR2 SYDVKM. The CDR3 is made up of 14 amino acids. The CDR3 is CASSFNTWYNEQFF. The CDR3 coding sequence is TGTGCCAGCAGTTTTAATACTTGGTACAATGAGCAGTTCTTC.

V and J are TRBV10-1 and TRBJ2-3; 9 positions match TRBD2. This CDR3 spans 17 amino acids. V gave up 2 bases and J gave up 1 base; unmatched junction bases: 7. Per germline, CDR1 WNHNN and CDR2 SYGVQD (reference sequence). The DNA of the CDR3 is TGCGCCAGCAGTGAGATCCCTTTAGCGGGAGGCACAGATACGCAGTATTTT. Translated: CASSEIPLAGGTDTQYF.

V gene TRBV6-6 combines with J gene TRBJ2-7; either TRBD1 or TRBD2 may supply D (6 bases each). Germline CDR1 reads MNHNY; CDR2 reads SVGAGI (reference sequence). Trimming pared 6 bases from V and 3 bases from J, leaving 12 bases between. This CDR3 has 13 residues. CDR3 bases: TGTGCCAGCAGACCCGGGGGCCTCTACGAGCAGTACTTC. Protein sequence: CASRPGGLYEQYF.

The rearrangement joins TRBV27 to TRBJ1-6, with D uncertain. The germline V gene encodes CDR1 MNHEY and CDR2 SMNVEV (reference sequence). Trimming pared 5 bases from V and 1 base from J, leaving 15 bases between. The CDR3 is 17 residues long. The DNA of the CDR3 is TGTGCCAGCAGTGCCTTCAAGGGCTGGTCCTATAATTCACCCCTCCACTTT. Protein product: CASSAFKGWSYNSPLHF.

The chain uses TRBV13 and TRBJ2-1; D is unresolved. CDR1 and CDR2 (germline): PRHDT, FYEKMQ (reference sequence). CDR3 length: 12 residues. V lost 3 bases and J lost 8, with 8 bases in between. CDR3 in amino acids: CASSLGLDEQFF. DNA of the CDR3: TGTGCCAGCAGCTTGGGTCTCGATGAGCAGTTCTTC.

The V and J genes are TRBV28 and TRBJ2-1; TRBD2 agrees at 11 bases. The CDR3 loop spans 15 amino acids. CDR1 is MDHEN, CDR2 SYDVKM, per germline. V lost 6 bases and J lost 8; bases outside the gene matches: 9. The CDR3 loop is CASRTTSGIWDEQFF. The CDR3 DNA sequence: TGTGCCAGCAGAACGACTAGCGGGATCTGGGATGAGCAGTTCTTC.

The gene calls are TRBV6-6 and TRBJ2-7; weak D call: TRBD2 (6 bases). Trimming removed 7 bases from V and 1 base from J, with 11 bases in between. CDR3 length: 13 amino acids. The germline CDR1 and CDR2 sequences are MNHNY and SVGAGI (reference sequence). This chain's CDR3 is CASNPGLSYEQYF. The CDR3 region has the DNA TGTGCCAGCAACCCAGGACTATCCTACGAGCAGTACTTC.

This clone was seen once. CDR3 coding DNA: TGTGCCAGCAGTTTTACAAATAACCGTTATGGCTACACCTTC. Translated, it gives CASSFTNNRYGYTF. The rearrangement joins TRBV27 to TRBJ1-2; D gene uncertain. V shed 3 bases and J shed 5 bases, with 13 bases lying between them. Germline CDR1 and CDR2: MNHEY and SMNVEV (reference sequence). The CDR3 length is 14 residues.

The chain couples TRBV5-1 to TRBJ2-5; tentative D call: TRBD1 (6 bases). The J call may not be correct, given that the DNA end is closer to TRBJ2-7. This CDR3 region has 15 residues. Germline V lookup: CDR1 SGHRS, CDR2 YFSETQ. The CDR3 DNA reads as TGCGCCAGCAAGATACAGGGCGACGCGGAATACGAGCAGTACTTC. Translating it yields CASKIQGDAEYEQYF.

The chain combines TRBV6-4 with TRBJ1-5; 8 positions match TRBD1. Trimming took 4 bases from V and 5 from J; bases not matched to a gene: 16. The germline CDR1 and CDR2 sequences are MRHNA and SNTAGT. The CDR3 is made up of 18 amino acids. CDR3 bases: TGTGCCAGCAGTGGCTCTCAAAAGGACAGGGCCCCTGATCAGCCCCAGCATTTT. Translated: CASSGSQKDRAPDQPQHF.

The chain couples TRBV19 to TRBJ2-2, with 14 positions matching TRBD2. The CDR3 totals 17 residues. Germline trimming cut 6 bases from V and 4 bases from J; bases unmatched to any gene: 7. In germline, CDR1 is LNHDA, CDR2 SQIVND (reference sequence). The CDR3 loop is CASSHGLAGGGTGELFF. DNA for the CDR3: TGTGCCAGTAGCCACGGACTAGCGGGAGGCGGCACCGGGGAGCTGTTTTTT.

The chain employs TRBV6-7 and TRBJ1-1; 7 positions match TRBD1. TRBV6-7 is an ORF, and what it does is uncertain. The CDR3 runs 16 residues. With V trimmed by 7 bases and J by 0 bases, 11 bases remained unmatched. CDR3 residues: CASTHRGWGVNTEAFF. In DNA, the CDR3 is TGTGCCAGCACCCACAGGGGTTGGGGCGTGAACACTGAAGCTTTCTTT.

V and J are TRBV2 and TRBJ2-5; D might be TRBD1 (5 bases). The V gene lost 3 bases and the J gene lost 2 bases, with 10 bases spanning the gap. The CDR3 is 14 amino acids. Germline-derived CDR1 and CDR2 are SNHLY and FYNNEI. Here the CDR3 reads CASSDDRMQETQYF. CDR3 sequence (DNA): TGTGCCAGCAGTGATGACAGAATGCAAGAGACCCAGTACTTC.

The rearrangement joins TRBV7-2 to TRBJ2-7; D not certain. This CDR3 comprises 12 residues. Between the trimmed V and J ends, which lost 5 bases and 3 bases, there was a span of 8 bases. Per germline, CDR1 SGHTA and CDR2 FQGNSA. CDR3 nucleotide sequence: TGTGCCAGCAGCCCTCCCCGCTACGAGCAGTACTTC. Its protein is CASSPPRYEQYF. Variable domain in full (rest from reference TRBV7-2 and TRBJ2-7): GAGVSQSPSNKVTEKGKDVELRCDPISGHTALYWYRQSLGQGLEFLIYFQGNSAPDKSGLPSDRFSAERTGGSVSTLTIQRTQQEDSAVYLCASSPPRYEQYFGPGTRLTVT.

The genes are TRBV6-6 and TRBJ1-5; D unclear. Per the germline V gene, CDR1 is MNHNY and CDR2 is SVGAGI (reference sequence). Trimming left V 5 bases short and J 0 bases short, with 11 bases between. This CDR3 contains 15 residues. CDR3: CASSQASISNQPQHF. CDR3 DNA sequence: TGTGCCAGCAGTCAGGCAAGTATTAGCAATCAGCCCCAGCATTTT.

The V call is TRBV2, the J call TRBJ2-1, with D tentatively TRBD1 (5 bases). The germline V gene encodes CDR1 SNHLY and CDR2 FYNNEI. Deletions cut 3 bases from V and 1 base from J, with 10 bases between. The CDR3 sequence is 15 residues long. CDR3 DNA: TGTGCCAGCAGTGACAGGGCCGGGTCCTACAATGAGCAGTTCTTC. The encoded protein is CASSDRAGSYNEQFF.

The CDR3 DNA follows: TGTGCCAGCTCCGGGGCGACATGGAACTATGGCTACACCTTC. Translated: CASSGATWNYGYTF. The rearrangement links TRBV6-5 to TRBJ1-2; TRBD1 is a possible D gene (5 bases). CDR3 size: 14 residues. The V end lost 8 bases, the J end lost 2 bases, and 15 bases lay between the germline ends. Germline CDR1 reads MNHEY; CDR2 reads SVGAGI.

This chain joins TRBV5-6 and TRBJ1-3; weak D call: TRBD1 (5 bases). The germline V and J ends were trimmed by 4 bases and 0 bases, with 11 bases remaining between them. The CDR3 totals 15 residues. The germline gives CDR1 SGHDT, CDR2 YYEEEE. The CDR3 region is CASSPGARSGNTIYF. Written as DNA, the CDR3 is TGTGCCAGCAGCCCTGGGGCCCGCTCTGGAAACACCATATATTTT.

The V and J genes are TRBV5-1 and TRBJ2-7; weak D call: TRBD1 (5 bases). Looked up from germline, CDR1 is SGHRS and CDR2 is YFSETQ. The CDR3 spans 15 residues. The V end was cut by 5 bases, the J end by 0 bases, with 15 bases between. The CDR3 loop reads CASSSDRGYSYEQYF. CDR3 sequence (DNA): TGCGCCAGCAGTAGTGATAGGGGCTACTCCTACGAGCAGTACTTC.

This chain links TRBV19 with TRBJ1-1, with 7 bases fitting TRBD1. The CDR3 is 14 residues long. Germline CDR1 LNHDA, CDR2 SQIVND (reference sequence). Unmatched junction bases numbered 4, after V lost 5 bases and J lost 1 base. The CDR3 loop is CASSFGQENTEAFF. CDR3 bases: TGTGCCAGTAGTTTTGGACAGGAGAACACTGAAGCTTTCTTT.

The chain carries TRBV2 and TRBJ1-1; the D is unclear. Germline assignment: CDR1 SNHLY and CDR2 FYNNEI. The CDR3 spans 14 residues. Trimming removed 7 bases at V and 2 bases at J, with 14 bases between. The chain's CDR3 is CASIGRLPNTEAFF. The CDR3, as DNA: TGTGCCAGCATTGGACGGTTGCCCAACACTGAAGCTTTCTTT.

The rearrangement uses TRBV11-2 and TRBJ2-7, with D hard to call. This CDR3 is 16 amino acids long. The germline V gene has CDR1 SGHAT and CDR2 FQNNGV. V lost 0 bases, J lost 2 bases, and 14 bases lay in between. The CDR3 loop is CASSLEAGFETYEQYF. In nucleotides, the CDR3 is TGTGCCAGCAGCTTAGAGGCCGGGTTCGAGACCTACGAGCAGTACTTC.

This chain uses TRBV7-9 with TRBJ2-7; D unresolved. V lost 4 bases and J lost 2, with 12 bases in between. The CDR3 runs 14 residues. CDR1 SEHNR and CDR2 FQNEAQ come from the germline V gene (reference sequence). The chain's CDR3 is CASSYPTGTYEQYF. The CDR3 region has the DNA TGTGCCAGCAGCTATCCGACGGGTACCTACGAGCAGTACTTC.